This T cell receptor (beta chain) was sequenced for a study of blood T cell repertoires in COVID-19. Per the germline V gene, CDR1 is SGHRS and CDR2 is YFSETQ. Trimming removed 0 bases at V and 2 bases at J, with 12 bases between. This CDR3 has 16 residues. TCRdb keeps only in-frame clones here, not all; method: immunoSEQ multiplex PCR. Of some 160,000 clones listed, roughly 80% were seen once; the top ten hold 7.5% to 10%. Followed longitudinally, the Seattle patients had been enrolled during active infection. This sequence joins TRBV5-1 and TRBJ2-1; D is possibly TRBD2 (5 bases). Sequenced material: peripheral blood. This receptor was taken from a woman older than 75 with COVID-19, enrolled during active disease. Written as DNA, the CDR3 is TGCGCCAGCAGCTTGGGAGCAGCGACTACCTACAATGAGCAGTTCTTC. Translation: CASSLGAATTYNEQFF.